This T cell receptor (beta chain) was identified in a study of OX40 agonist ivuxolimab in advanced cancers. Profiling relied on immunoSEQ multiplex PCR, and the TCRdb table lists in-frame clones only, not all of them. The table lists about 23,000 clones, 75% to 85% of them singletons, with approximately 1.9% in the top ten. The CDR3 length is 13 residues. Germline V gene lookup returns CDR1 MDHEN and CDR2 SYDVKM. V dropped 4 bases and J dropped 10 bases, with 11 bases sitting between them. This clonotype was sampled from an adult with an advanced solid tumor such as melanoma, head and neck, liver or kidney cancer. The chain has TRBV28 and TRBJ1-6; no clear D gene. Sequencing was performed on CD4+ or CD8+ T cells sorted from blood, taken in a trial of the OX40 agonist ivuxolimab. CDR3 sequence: CASSYGRKSPLHF. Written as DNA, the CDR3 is TGTGCCAGCAGTTACGGACGGAAGTCACCCCTCCACTTT.